This TCR beta chain was retrieved from a study of T cells in Graves' hyperthyroidism and ophthalmopathy. As to this clonotype: Antigen: not known.

The CDR3 spans 15 residues. CDR1 is LNHDA and CDR2 is SQIVND in the germline V gene (reference sequence). Trimming removed 8 bases from V and 1 base from J; junction bases left unmatched: 7. The TCR beta CDR3 regions underwent amplification using RNA transcripts as the source. First-round RT-PCR with HTBI primers amplified the TCR CDR3 region. TCRdb independently ran MiXCR on the multiplex PCR reads; one entry per CDR3 protein. Among hundreds of thousands of distinct CDR3 sequences listed, 11% to 15% were seen once. Whole-study findings and limits: Blood also held most thyroid clonotypes expanded beyond 0.001. Ophthalmopathy and stable hyperthyroidism were separated by a 13 V-J model.

The sequence was obtained from a young woman with Graves' hyperthyroidism. The chain has TRBV19 and TRBJ2-3, with TRBD2 matching over 9 bases. The sample taken for sequencing was blood. This CDR3 is CASRPLAGRTDTQYF. The CDR3 DNA reads TGTGCCAGTCGGCCTCTAGCGGGGCGCACAGATACGCAGTATTTT.